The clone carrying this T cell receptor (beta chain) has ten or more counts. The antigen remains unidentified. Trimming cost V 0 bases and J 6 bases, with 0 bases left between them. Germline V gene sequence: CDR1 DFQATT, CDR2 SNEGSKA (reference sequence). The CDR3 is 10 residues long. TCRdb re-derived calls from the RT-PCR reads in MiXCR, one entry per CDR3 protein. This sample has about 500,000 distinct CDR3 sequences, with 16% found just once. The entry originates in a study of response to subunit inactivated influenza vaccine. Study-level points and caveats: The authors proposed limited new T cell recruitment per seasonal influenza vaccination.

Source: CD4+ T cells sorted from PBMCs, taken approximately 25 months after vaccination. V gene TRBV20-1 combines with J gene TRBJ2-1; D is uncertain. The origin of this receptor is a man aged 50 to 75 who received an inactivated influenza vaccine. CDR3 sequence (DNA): TGCAGTGCTAGAGACAATGAGCAGTTCTTC. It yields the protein CSARDNEQFF.